These T cell receptor beta chains were read from a single sample in a study of blood T cell repertoires in COVID-19. Measured with immunoSEQ multiplex PCR; TCRdb has only the in-frame clones, and not every one. The data show about 190,000 clones, about 83% seen once. Sequenced sample: peripheral blood. The receptors stem from a woman in her seventies with active or convalescent COVID-19. CDR3s include the opening cysteine and the closing phenylalanine or tryptophan. Fields, in order: V gene, J gene, clone size, D gene, CDR3 protein, CDR3 DNA. The D gene is left open where the match is weak. Not every row has a clone size; where given, it reads once, few, many or a size class.

v_gene: TRBV6-5
j_gene: TRBJ1-5
abundance: NA
d_gene: TRBD1
CDR3aa: CASRQGRDQPQHF
CDR3nt: TGTGCCAGTAGACAGGGAAGAGATCAGCCCCAGCATTTT

v_gene: TRBV5-4
j_gene: TRBJ2-2
abundance: NA
d_gene: TRBD2
CDR3aa: CASSPGLAGGLGYGELFF
CDR3nt: TGTGCCAGCAGCCCGGGACTAGCGGGAGGGTTGGGGTACGGGGAGCTGTTTTTT

v_gene: TRBV28
j_gene: TRBJ1-1
abundance: NA
d_gene: TRBD1
CDR3aa: CASRGAGTGGWNTEAFF
CDR3nt: TGTGCCAGCAGGGGGGCCGGGACAGGGGGCTGGAACACTGAAGCTTTCTTT

v_gene: TRBV24-1
j_gene: TRBJ2-2
abundance: NA
d_gene: TRBD1
CDR3aa: CATSRQGGTGELFF
CDR3nt: TGTGCCACCTCCCGACAGGGGGGCACCGGGGAGCTGTTTTTT

v_gene: TRBV28
j_gene: TRBJ2-7
abundance: NA
d_gene: TRBD2
CDR3aa: CATRQGGASGRGYEQYF
CDR3nt: TGTGCCACCCGGCAGGGAGGGGCTAGCGGGAGGGGCTACGAGCAGTACTTC

v_gene: TRBV2
j_gene: TRBJ2-1
abundance: once
d_gene: NA
CDR3aa: CASSDKRTYNEQFF
CDR3nt: TGTGCCAGCAGCGATAAGAGAACGTACAATGAGCAGTTCTTC

v_gene: TRBV5-1
j_gene: TRBJ2-3
abundance: NA
d_gene: TRBD2
CDR3aa: CASSLTPGLAGRSTGPYF
CDR3nt: TGCGCCAGCAGCTTAACCCCGGGACTAGCGGGTCGTTCGACTGGGCCGTATTTT

v_gene: TRBV6-5
j_gene: TRBJ2-7
abundance: NA
d_gene: TRBD2
CDR3aa: CASTDPPGLVYEQYF
CDR3nt: TGTGCCAGCACCGACCCCCCGGGACTAGTCTACGAGCAGTACTTC

v_gene: TRBV27
j_gene: TRBJ1-1
abundance: NA
d_gene: NA
CDR3aa: CASRSPGGNTEAFF
CDR3nt: TGTGCCAGCAGATCCCCCGGGGGGAACACTGAAGCTTTCTTT

v_gene: TRBV4-1
j_gene: TRBJ1-4
abundance: NA
d_gene: TRBD1
CDR3aa: CASSQVRYRGTTNEKLFF
CDR3nt: TGCGCCAGCAGCCAAGTCCGGTACAGGGGAACAACTAATGAAAAACTGTTTTTT

v_gene: TRBV18
j_gene: TRBJ2-2
abundance: few
d_gene: NA
CDR3aa: CASSPLGDDTGELFF
CDR3nt: TGTGCCAGCTCGCCACTAGGAGACGACACCGGGGAGCTGTTTTTT

v_gene: TRBV15
j_gene: TRBJ2-2
abundance: NA
d_gene: TRBD2
CDR3aa: CATSRDGREWNTGELFF
CDR3nt: TGTGCCACCAGCAGAGATGGGAGGGAGTGGAACACCGGGGAGCTGTTTTTT

v_gene: TRBV5-1
j_gene: TRBJ2-5
abundance: NA
d_gene: TRBD1
CDR3aa: CASSLGYRGETQYF
CDR3nt: TGCGCCAGCAGCTTGGGTTACAGGGGTGAGACCCAGTACTTC

v_gene: TRBV5-4
j_gene: TRBJ2-4
abundance: NA
d_gene: TRBD1
CDR3aa: CASSTRTGKNIQYF
CDR3nt: TGTGCCAGCAGCACACGGACAGGGAAAAACATTCAGTACTTC

v_gene: TRBV30
j_gene: TRBJ2-1
abundance: NA
d_gene: NA
CDR3aa: CAWELRLARNEQFF
CDR3nt: TGTGCCTGGGAGCTTAGGCTAGCGAGGAATGAGCAGTTCTTC

v_gene: TRBV5-1
j_gene: TRBJ1-6
abundance: few
d_gene: TRBD1
CDR3aa: CASSYSGQGNSPLHF
CDR3nt: TGCGCCAGCAGCTACTCGGGACAGGGCAATTCACCCCTCCACTTT

v_gene: TRBV30
j_gene: TRBJ1-3
abundance: NA
d_gene: NA
CDR3aa: CAWSRQPGNTIYF
CDR3nt: TGTGCCTGGAGTAGACAGCCGGGAAACACCATATATTTT

v_gene: TRBV6-6
j_gene: TRBJ2-7
abundance: NA
d_gene: NA
CDR3aa: CASSLSTGENYEQYF
CDR3nt: TGTGCCAGCTCTCTCTCGACGGGAGAAAACTACGAGCAGTACTTC

v_gene: TRBV4-2
j_gene: TRBJ2-7
abundance: NA
d_gene: TRBD2
CDR3aa: CASRAASGSYEQYF
CDR3nt: TGTGCCAGCAGGGCTGCTAGCGGGAGTTACGAGCAGTACTTC

v_gene: TRBV10-2
j_gene: TRBJ1-1
abundance: few
d_gene: TRBD1
CDR3aa: CASRPTGGRGTEAFF
CDR3nt: TGCGCCAGCAGACCTACAGGGGGGCGCGGCACTGAAGCTTTCTTT

v_gene: TRBV24-1
j_gene: TRBJ2-7
abundance: once
d_gene: NA
CDR3aa: CATSDLPTGEQYF
CDR3nt: TGTGCCACCAGTGATTTGCCGACGGGCGAGCAGTACTTC

v_gene: TRBV19
j_gene: TRBJ2-7
abundance: NA
d_gene: TRBD2
CDR3aa: CASSVTSGFSYEQYF
CDR3nt: TGTGCCAGTAGTGTAACTAGCGGATTCTCCTACGAGCAGTACTTC

v_gene: TRBV5-1
j_gene: TRBJ1-1
abundance: NA
d_gene: NA
CDR3aa: CASSLQGNTEAFF
CDR3nt: TGCGCCAGCAGCTTACAGGGGAACACTGAAGCTTTCTTT

v_gene: TRBV4-1
j_gene: TRBJ1-2
abundance: once
d_gene: NA
CDR3aa: CASSTGDQGNYGYTF
CDR3nt: TGCGCCAGCAGCACCGGTGACCAGGGCAACTATGGCTACACCTTC

v_gene: TRBV30
j_gene: TRBJ1-2
abundance: once
d_gene: NA
CDR3aa: CAWSEARGGYTF
CDR3nt: TGTGCCTGGAGTGAGGCGCGGGGGGGCTACACCTTC

v_gene: TRBV7-2
j_gene: TRBJ1-2
abundance: NA
d_gene: NA
CDR3aa: CASTLVWGGDGYTF
CDR3nt: TGTGCCAGCACCCTAGTTTGGGGCGGTGATGGCTACACCTTC

v_gene: TRBV27
j_gene: TRBJ2-1
abundance: once
d_gene: NA
CDR3aa: CASSLLGGSNNEQFF
CDR3nt: TGTGCCAGCAGTTTATTAGGAGGGAGTAATAATGAGCAGTTCTTC

v_gene: TRBV7-2
j_gene: TRBJ2-1
abundance: NA
d_gene: TRBD2
CDR3aa: CASSLGLAGRDEQFF
CDR3nt: TGTGCCAGCAGCTTAGGCCTAGCGGGTCGAGATGAGCAGTTCTTC

v_gene: TRBV12-3/TRBV12-4
j_gene: TRBJ2-2
abundance: NA
d_gene: NA
CDR3aa: CASSPYTGELFF
CDR3nt: TGTGCCAGCAGTCCGTACACCGGGGAGCTGTTTTTT

v_gene: TRBV23-1
j_gene: TRBJ2-4
abundance: NA
d_gene: TRBD1
CDR3aa: CASSQSSLTGPKNIQYF
CDR3nt: TGCGCCAGCAGTCAATCAAGTTTGACAGGGCCCAAAAACATTCAGTACTTC

v_gene: TRBV9
j_gene: TRBJ2-7
abundance: NA
d_gene: NA
CDR3aa: CASSVASGDYEQYF
CDR3nt: TGTGCCAGCAGCGTCGCGTCTGGTGACTACGAGCAGTACTTC

v_gene: TRBV4-1
j_gene: TRBJ2-1
abundance: NA
d_gene: NA
CDR3aa: CASSQLLGGIGEQFF
CDR3nt: TGCGCCAGCAGCCAACTGCTCGGAGGGATTGGTGAGCAGTTCTTC

v_gene: TRBV9
j_gene: TRBJ2-7
abundance: few
d_gene: NA
CDR3aa: CASSDPGPYEQYF
CDR3nt: TGTGCCAGCAGCGATCCTGGGCCCTACGAGCAGTACTTC